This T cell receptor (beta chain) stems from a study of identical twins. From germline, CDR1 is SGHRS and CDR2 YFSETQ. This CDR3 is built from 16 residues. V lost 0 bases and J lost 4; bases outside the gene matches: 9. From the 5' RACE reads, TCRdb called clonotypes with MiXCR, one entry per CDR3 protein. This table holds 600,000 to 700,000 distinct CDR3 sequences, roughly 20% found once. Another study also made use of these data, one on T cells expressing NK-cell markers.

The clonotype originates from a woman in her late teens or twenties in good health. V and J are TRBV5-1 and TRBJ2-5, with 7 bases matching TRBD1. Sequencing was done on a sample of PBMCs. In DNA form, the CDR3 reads TGCGCCAGCAGCTTGGACCCCGACAGGGTTCGAGAGACCCAGTACTTC. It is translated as CASSLDPDRVRETQYF.